This entry lists 21 T cell receptor beta chains sequenced from one sample in a study of cytomegalovirus exposure and HLA in healthy donors. Use of 60 Vbeta and 13 Jbeta primers characterized the PCR. TCRdb keeps only in-frame clones here, not all; method: immunoSEQ multiplex PCR. The data contain some 140,000 clones, 79% of them singletons. The specimen was PBMCs. Source of these receptors: a male donor in good health and CMV-seronegative.

The rearrangement uses TRBV2 and TRBJ2-7, with 10 nucleotides matching TRBD1. From germline, CDR1 is SNHLY and CDR2 FYNNEI. V trimming: 6 bases; J trimming: 5 bases; junction bases outside the gene matches: 4. This CDR3 region has 13 residues. CDR3 bases: TGTGCCAGCAGGTGGACAGGGGGGGACGAGCAGTACTTC. Residues: CASRWTGGDEQYF. The full variable domain, in which reference TRBV2 and TRBJ2-7 provide the parts outside the CDR3, is EPEVTQTPSHQVTQMGQEVILRCVPISNHLYFYWYRQILGQKVEFLVSFYNNEISEKSEIFDDQFSVERPDGSNFTLKIRSTKLEDSAMYFCASRWTGGDEQYFGPGTRLTVT.

The chain employs TRBV7-2 and TRBJ2-1; D may be TRBD2 (8 bases). Trimming stripped 5 bases from V and 8 bases from J, with 22 bases between. The germline gives CDR1 SGHTA, CDR2 FQGNSA. The CDR3 runs 16 residues. CDR3 nucleotide sequence: TGTGCCAGCAGCCCCCCCGGGAGGGGGCGCGGGGATGAGCAGTTCTTC. Protein: CASSPPGRGRGDEQFF. The entire variable domain, with the rest obtained from reference TRBV7-2 and TRBJ2-1, is as follows: GAGVSQSPSNKVTEKGKDVELRCDPISGHTALYWYRQSLGQGLEFLIYFQGNSAPDKSGLPSDRFSAERTGGSVSTLTIQRTQQEDSAVYLCASSPPGRGRGDEQFFGPGTRLTVL.

The chain links TRBV9 to TRBJ1-1, with D unclear. In germline, CDR1 is SGDLS, CDR2 YYNGEE. The CDR3 length is 13 residues. V lost 0 bases and J lost 4, with 7 bases in between. The CDR3 region is CASSVEIGTEAFF. DNA for the CDR3: TGTGCCAGCAGCGTAGAGATCGGCACTGAAGCTTTCTTT.

This clone was counted a few times. This chain connects TRBV4-1 to TRBJ2-7; 7 bases are a match to TRBD1. The CDR3 runs 14 residues. V was clipped by 1 base and J by 9 bases; unmatched bases: 9. CDR1 MGHRA and CDR2 YSYEKL come from the germline V gene. The CDR3 is CASSQVGGPGRQYF. CDR3 bases: TGCGCCAGCAGCCAAGTAGGGGGCCCGGGCAGGCAGTACTTC.

V and J are TRBV2 and TRBJ2-2; TRBD1 matches at 9 bases. This CDR3 has 16 residues. Per germline, CDR1 SNHLY and CDR2 FYNNEI. Trimming at V came to 5 bases and at J to 2 bases, leaving 6 bases not matched to a gene. For the CDR3, the DNA is TGTGCCAGCAGTTTACAGGGGGCGGAAAACACCGGGGAGCTGTTTTTT. It translates to CASSLQGAENTGELFF.

The rearrangement joins TRBV7-9 to TRBJ2-7, with unresolved D. The CDR3 length is 12 residues. Germline V CDR1 and CDR2: SEHNR, FQNEAQ (reference sequence). V lost 1 base and J lost 6, with 7 bases in between. The DNA for the CDR3 is TGTGCCAGCAGCTTAGGGCAGTCCGAGCAGTACTTC. It codes for CASSLGQSEQYF.

The chain is built from TRBV7-2 and TRBJ2-7, with TRBD2 as a possible D gene (6 bases). Germline CDR1 reads SGHTA; CDR2 reads FQGNSA. With 5 bases removed from V and 6 bases from J, the gap between germline ends came to 20 bases. This CDR3 comprises 15 residues. The CDR3 region is CASSPAGLTRAEQYF. DNA of the CDR3: TGTGCCAGCAGCCCGGCGGGGCTCACACGAGCCGAGCAGTACTTC.

This rearrangement joins TRBV9 to TRBJ2-2; tentatively, D is TRBD1 (5 bases). This CDR3 has 17 residues. Germline V gene sequence: CDR1 SGDLS, CDR2 YYNGEE. The V and J ends lost 3 bases and 0 bases respectively, with 15 bases between them. Written as DNA, the CDR3 is TGTGCCAGCAGCGAGGGTATACAGGAGCCGAACACCGGGGAGCTGTTTTTT. It encodes CASSEGIQEPNTGELFF.

This clone was found once. The rearrangement uses TRBV14 and TRBJ2-7; 7 positions match TRBD1. V dropped 4 bases and J dropped 5; count of bases not matched to a gene: 5. The length of the CDR3 is 13 residues. Germline CDR1 SGHDN, CDR2 FVKESK. For the CDR3, the DNA is TGTGCCAGCAGCCTGGGACAGACACACGAGCAGTACTTC. Amino acids: CASSLGQTHEQYF. Looking up the rest from reference TRBV14 and TRBJ2-7 gives the full variable domain: EAGVTQFPSHSVIEKGQTVTLRCDPISGHDNLYWYRRVMGKEIKFLLHFVKESKQDESGMPNNRFLAERTGGTYSTLKVQPAELEDSGVYFCASSLGQTHEQYFGPGTRLTVT.

The chain has TRBV19 and TRBJ1-2, with 9 nucleotides matching TRBD1. The junction had 7 bases not matched to a gene; V was cut back by 7 bases and J by 7 bases. The CDR3 length is 13 residues. Germline lookup yields CDR1 LNHDA and CDR2 SQIVND (reference sequence). CDR3: CASTGGQGFGYTF. CDR3 in DNA: TGTGCCAGTACCGGGGGACAGGGTTTTGGCTACACCTTC.

The chain is built from TRBV30 and TRBJ2-1; D is possibly TRBD2 (7 bases). The CDR3 contains 14 residues. V lost 3 bases and J lost 3, with 12 bases in between. In germline, CDR1 is GTSNPN, CDR2 SVGIG (reference sequence). This CDR3 is CAWSGGLDYNEQFF. CDR3 in DNA: TGTGCCTGGAGCGGGGGGCTGGACTACAATGAGCAGTTCTTC.

This sequence joins TRBV30 and TRBJ1-6; D is perhaps TRBD1 (6 bases). Deletions cut 7 bases from V and 0 bases from J, with 10 bases between. The CDR3 totals 14 residues. Germline assignment: CDR1 GTSNPN and CDR2 SVGIG (reference sequence). CDR3 in DNA: TGTGCCTTAACAGGGAGCTCCTATAATTCACCCCTCCACTTT. Its protein product is CALTGSSYNSPLHF.

A single count supports this clone. The gene calls are TRBV6-1 and TRBJ1-6; D is unresolved. Germline lookup yields CDR1 MNHNS and CDR2 SASEGT. Trimming pared 7 bases from V and 11 bases from J, leaving 9 bases between. The CDR3 has 11 residues. The DNA for the CDR3 is TGTGCCAGCACCGAGGGAACACCCCTCCACTTT. As protein: CASTEGTPLHF.

The gene calls are TRBV2 and TRBJ1-1, with unresolved D. Germline CDR1 SNHLY, CDR2 FYNNEI. The CDR3 has 13 residues. Trimming took 2 bases from V and 4 from J, leaving 8 bases between them. The CDR3 DNA sequence: TGTGCCAGCAGTGAACGATGGAGCACTGAAGCTTTCTTT. This encodes CASSERWSTEAFF.

The chain employs TRBV11-2 and TRBJ1-1, with TRBD1 matching over 9 bases. With V trimmed by 5 bases and J by 5 bases, 3 bases remained unmatched. Germline assignment: CDR1 SGHAT and CDR2 FQNNGV. There are 13 residues in the CDR3. CDR3 DNA: TGTGCCAGCAGCCCCGACAGGGGGACTGAAGCTTTCTTT. It codes for CASSPDRGTEAFF.

This clone was detected a few times. The CDR3 is CASSLPEGGGYTF. CDR3 nucleotide sequence: TGTGCCAGCAGCTTACCGGAGGGCGGTGGCTACACCTTC. J is TRBJ1-2 and V is TRBV5-6; D not resolved. Trimming left V 2 bases short and J 7 bases short, with 12 bases between. From germline, CDR1 is SGHDT and CDR2 YYEEEE. The CDR3 spans 13 residues.

The CDR3 loop reads CASSPIVGELLAKNIQYF. The CDR3, as DNA: TGTGCCAGCAGCCCAATAGTGGGCGAATTGTTAGCCAAAAACATTCAGTACTTC. The chain has TRBV7-8 and TRBJ2-4, with D uncertain. The CDR3 is 18 amino acids. Germline assignment: CDR1 SGHVS and CDR2 FQNEAQ. V was pared by 5 bases and J by 0 bases, with 20 bases between.

This clone was seen only once. The gene calls are TRBV30 and TRBJ2-2; a weak D match, TRBD1 (5 bases). This CDR3 comprises 16 residues. The germline V and J ends were trimmed by 2 bases and 0 bases, with 13 bases remaining between them. The V gene's germline CDR1 is GTSNPN and CDR2 SVGIG (reference sequence). The CDR3 is CAWSTPQETNTGELFF. CDR3 nucleotide sequence: TGTGCCTGGAGTACCCCACAGGAGACGAACACCGGGGAGCTGTTTTTT.

The chain carries TRBV6-5 and TRBJ1-6, with TRBD1 matching over 7 bases. The CDR3 extends over 15 amino acids. In germline, CDR1 is MNHEY, CDR2 SVGAGI. Trimming at V came to 6 bases and at J to 3 bases, leaving 5 bases not matched to a gene. This CDR3 is CASSSGQVYNSPLHF. CDR3 sequence (DNA): TGTGCCAGCAGCTCCGGACAGGTCTATAATTCACCCCTCCACTTT.

Comment on this clone: One end of the junction is discordant with germline, which a read error may explain. This chain connects TRBV7-9 to TRBJ2-7, with TRBD2 matching over 11 bases. The CDR3 is made up of 16 amino acids. Germline loops: CDR1 SEHNR, CDR2 FQNEAQ (reference sequence). This CDR3 reads CSSSPLAGGFSYEQYF. DNA for the CDR3: TGTTCCAGCAGTCCTCTAGCGGGGGGCTTCTCCTACGAGCAGTACTTC. Supplemented by reference TRBV7-9 and TRBJ2-7, the full variable domain reads DTGVSQNPRHKITKRGQNVTFRCDPISEHNRLYWYRQTLGQGPEFLTYFQNEAQLEKSRLLSDRFSAERPKGSFSTLEIQRTEQGDSAMYLCSSSPLAGGFSYEQYFGPGTRLTVT.

The V call is TRBV4-3, the J call TRBJ2-2, with D perhaps TRBD2 (5 bases). The germline V gene has CDR1 LGHNA and CDR2 YSLEER. Trimming removed 5 bases from V and 5 bases from J, with 15 bases in between. The CDR3 is 15 residues long. CDR3 region: CASSSGPEGTGELFF. The DNA for the CDR3 is TGCGCCAGCAGCTCCGGGCCAGAGGGAACCGGGGAGCTGTTTTTT.